This T cell receptor beta chain originates from a study of T cells expressing NK-cell markers. Study results and caveats: The share of CD8+ T cells held by dominant NKG2C+ clonotypes was roughly 1.0-8% in roughly 6 donors.

CDR3 length: 17 amino acids. Germline-derived CDR1 and CDR2 are KGHSH and LQKENI. Points on this clonotype: What it binds is not known.

TCRdb re-called the 5' RACE reads; one entry per CDR3 protein, DNA not given. The sample's table shows about 260,000 distinct CDR3 sequences. This chain links TRBV18 with TRBJ1-1; TCRdb gives TRBD1 as the D gene, but with no DNA this cannot be confirmed. This receptor was obtained from a man aged 18 to 29 in good health. The sequencing sample was made of blood T cells: a sorted CD56 or NKG2C T cell subset, CD4+ or CD8+ T cells, or bulk PBMC T cells (not recorded which). The CDR3 protein is CASSPPNHGTGGKEAFF.